These 9 T cell receptor beta chains were sequenced from one sample in a study of sequential checkpoint blockade in melanoma. As to treatment: randomized to nivolumab then ipilimumab (arm A) or the reverse (arm B). Here immunoSEQ multiplex PCR was the method, and the copy in TCRdb shows in-frame clones only, minus some. The table includes about 6,700 clones, 26% detected once. The sequencing here drew on tumor tissue (inferred from file names), taken from a patient given nivolumab and ipilimumab in sequence. The receptor set was obtained from a human donor with melanoma.

This chain connects TRBV29-1 to TRBJ2-3; D gene ambiguous. CDR1 is SQVTM and CDR2 is ANQGSEA in the germline V gene. The length of the CDR3 is 12 residues. Trimming stripped 0 bases from V and 4 bases from J, with 5 bases between. The CDR3 DNA is TGCAGCGTTGAAGATCTAGCAGATACGCAGTATTTT. Translated, it gives CSVEDLADTQYF.

This clone showed up many times. The chain combines TRBV7-5 with TRBJ1-2; the table's D call, TRBD1, was not checked against the DNA. TRBV7-5 is described as a pseudogene. The CDR3 length is 15 residues. The CDR3 spells CASSLSRGLNYGYTF. The CDR3 coding sequence is TGTGCCAGCAGCTTGTCTAGGGGGCTGAACTATGGCTACACCTTC.

This clone was observed a few times. The genes are TRBV6-1 and TRBJ2-7; D unresolved. V gave up 1 base and J gave up 3 bases, with 10 bases separating them. Per the germline V gene, CDR1 is MNHNS and CDR2 is SASEGT. This CDR3 contains 14 residues. The CDR3 is CASSEGSDGYEQYF. The CDR3 nucleotides read TGTGCCAGCAGTGAAGGTAGTGACGGCTACGAGCAGTACTTC.

DNA for the CDR3: TGTGCCAGCAGCCCCCAGTTGGGGACCAAAAACATTCAGTACTTC. Translation gives CASSPQLGTKNIQYF. The chain has TRBV9 and TRBJ2-4, with unresolved D. The CDR3 length is 15 residues. Deletions cut 4 bases from V and 2 bases from J, with 13 bases between. Germline CDR1 reads SGDLS; CDR2 reads YYNGEE.

This clone came up a few times. The chain couples TRBV6-8 to TRBJ1-1; weak D call: TRBD1 (6 bases). The germline V gene has CDR1 MNHGY and CDR2 SAAAGT. Trimming removed 8 bases at V and 4 bases at J, with 17 bases between. CDR3 length equals 14 residues. The CDR3 here is CASQRPGGATEAFF. CDR3 sequence (DNA): TGTGCCAGCCAGCGGCCGGGGGGGGCCACTGAAGCTTTCTTT.

The rearrangement uses TRBV9 and TRBJ2-3; D is possibly TRBD1 (5 bases). V was trimmed by 0 bases and J by 3 bases, leaving 11 bases between them. The CDR3 is made up of 15 amino acids. The germline gives CDR1 SGDLS, CDR2 YYNGEE. CDR3 in amino acids: CASSVGLAGTDTQYF. The CDR3 DNA follows: TGTGCCAGCAGCGTAGGGTTGGCAGGGACAGATACGCAGTATTTT.

The chain couples TRBV5-1 to TRBJ2-3, with D possibly being TRBD1 (5 bases). Trimming pared 2 bases from V and 0 bases from J, leaving 7 bases between. The CDR3 covers 14 residues. Germline CDR1 reads SGHRS; CDR2 reads YFSETQ. CDR3 in amino acids: CASSFAGSTDTQYF. The CDR3 DNA reads TGCGCCAGCAGCTTTGCAGGGAGCACAGATACGCAGTATTTT.

The CDR3 is CASSHGQGAGNTIYF. The DNA for the CDR3 is TGTGCCAGCAGCCACGGTCAGGGGGCAGGAAACACCATATATTTT. V gene TRBV14 combines with J gene TRBJ1-3, with TRBD1 matching 8 bases. The CDR3 contains 15 residues. Germline V gives CDR1 SGHDN, CDR2 FVKESK. The trim removed 3 bases at V and 4 bases at J, leaving 5 bases unmatched.

The chain is built from TRBV7-6 and TRBJ2-7; TRBD1 aligns across 8 bases. CDR1 SGHVS and CDR2 FNYEAQ come from the germline V gene. The CDR3 has 16 amino acids. Germline trimming cut 5 bases from V and 5 bases from J; bases unmatched to any gene: 14. The CDR3 loop is CASSPQRDRNFHEQYF. CDR3 coding DNA: TGTGCCAGCAGCCCCCAAAGGGACAGGAATTTCCACGAGCAGTACTTC.